This passage covers 9 T cell receptor beta chains from one sample sequenced in a study of T-cell reconstitution after alpha-beta-depleted transplantation in children. Construction of the TCRbeta library involved unique molecular identifiers. TCRdb ran MiXCR on the PCR reads and lists one entry per CDR3 protein. The sample includes about 110,000 distinct CDR3 sequences, almost 6.5% of them seen just once. Here the sequenced sample was PBMCs, mostly from graft donor cells, taken 360 days after TCRalphabeta/CD19-depleted stem cell transplant. The receptor source for this set is a male patient aged 2-15 years who had a stem cell transplant for acute lymphoblastic leukemia, so the T cells may come from the graft donor.

This clonotype came up a few times. This rearrangement joins TRBV10-3 to TRBJ2-5, with D perhaps being TRBD1 or TRBD2 (5 bases each). V shed 4 bases and J shed 2 bases, with 11 bases lying between them. The CDR3 has 14 residues. The V gene's germline CDR1 is ENHRY and CDR2 SYGVKD. DNA of the CDR3: TGTGCCATCAGTGGAGGGGACCTACAAGAGACCCAGTACTTC. Amino acids: CAISGGDLQETQYF.

Turning to this clonotype: The junction differs from germline at one of its ends, possibly a read error. The chain combines TRBV6-5 with TRBJ1-4; D uncertain. This CDR3 comprises 14 residues. Germline CDR1 reads MNHEY; CDR2 reads SVGAGI. The CDR3 DNA sequence: TGTGCCAGCAGTTACTCGAATGGGTATGAAAGACTGTTTTTT. Its translation: CASSYSNGYERLFF.

This clonotype was counted ten times or more. CDR3 sequence: CASSEGTSSYEQYF. The CDR3 DNA reads TGTGCCAGCAGCGAGGGGACGAGCTCCTACGAGCAGTACTTC. The chain is built from TRBV11-2 and TRBJ2-7; D is perhaps TRBD1 or TRBD2 (5 bases each). Germline V lookup: CDR1 SGHAT, CDR2 FQNNGV. Trimming stripped 5 bases from V and 0 bases from J, with 11 bases between. This CDR3 comprises 14 residues. The full variable domain, in which reference TRBV11-2 and TRBJ2-7 provide the parts outside the CDR3, is EAGVAQSPRYKIIEKRQSVAFWCNPISGHATLYWYQQILGQGPKLLIQFQNNGVVDDSQLPKDRFSAERLKGVDSTLKIQPAKLEDSAVYLCASSEGTSSYEQYFGPGTRLTVT.

This clonotype showed up just a few times. The chain joins TRBV9 to TRBJ1-1, with 7 bases identical to TRBD1. This CDR3 has 15 residues. CDR1 and CDR2 (germline): SGDLS, YYNGEE. After removal of 4 bases from V and 11 bases from J, the junction contained 17 bases not matched to a gene. The CDR3 DNA sequence: TGTGCCAGCAGCCCTTCCTCCATCAGGGCCAGGGGGGCTTTCTTT. Its protein is CASSPSSIRARGAFF.

This clonotype has more than one count but fewer than ten. The chain has TRBV7-9 and TRBJ1-2; D call uncertain. Between the trimmed V and J ends, which lost 1 base and 3 bases, there was a span of 15 bases. Germline CDR1 and CDR2: SEHNR and FQNEAQ (reference sequence). The CDR3 loop spans 16 amino acids. The CDR3 sequence: CASSLELINSDYGYTF. In nucleotides, the CDR3 is TGTGCCAGCAGCTTAGAGCTTATTAACAGCGACTATGGCTACACCTTC.

This CDR3 reads CAWSIGTGREQYF. In DNA form, the CDR3 reads TGTGCCTGGAGTATAGGGACAGGGAGAGAGCAGTACTTC. This rearrangement joins TRBV30 to TRBJ2-7; TRBD1 matches at 9 bases. This CDR3 has 13 residues. J lost 7 bases, V lost 2 bases, and 6 bases had no gene match. Germline lookup yields CDR1 GTSNPN and CDR2 SVGIG (reference sequence).

This clonotype was seen only once. This may arise from a read error, as a much more abundant clone is one base away. V and J are TRBV5-1 and TRBJ1-2, with 7 bases aligning to TRBD1. There are 11 residues in the CDR3. CDR1 is SGHRS and CDR2 is YFSETQ in the germline V gene. For the CDR3, the DNA is TGCGCCAGCAGCGACAGGGATGGCTACAACTTC. As protein: CASSDRDGYNF.

This clonotype has only a few counts. The chain links TRBV11-1 to TRBJ2-1; D gene ambiguous. In germline, CDR1 is SGHAT, CDR2 FQDESV (reference sequence). Trimming took 6 bases from V and 6 from J, leaving 15 bases between them. This CDR3 is 14 amino acids long. The CDR3 sequence is CASSSRYGSNEQFF. Written as DNA, the CDR3 is TGTGCCAGCAGTTCTAGATACGGCTCCAATGAGCAGTTCTTC.

V is TRBV4-3 and J is TRBJ2-1, with D perhaps TRBD1 or TRBD2 (5 bases each). V was pared by 4 bases and J by 4 bases, with 11 bases between. Germline V lookup: CDR1 LGHNA, CDR2 YSLEER. The CDR3 is 14 residues long. The CDR3 sequence: CASSRRDGYNEQFF. The CDR3, as DNA: TGCGCCAGCAGCCGCCGGGACGGATACAATGAGCAGTTCTTC.